This passage covers 32 T cell receptor beta chains from one sample sequenced in a study of cytomegalovirus exposure and HLA in healthy donors (TCRdb year 2017). Libraries were constructed by the immunoSEQ multiplex PCR assay. A mixture of 60 forward primers for TCR Vbeta segments and 13 reverse primers for TCR Jbeta segments was used in the multiplex PCR. TCRdb stores this immuneACCESS table with in-frame sequences only. Part of the clones is absent; in the studies checked, under half of the shortfall reflects unresolved V genes, and no reason is known for the rest. This sample comprises around 80,000 clones, about 79% of them detected only once. The top ten clones comprise around 6% of the sample. Material for sequencing was PBMCs. These receptors were taken from a female donor in good health and CMV-seronegative.

The chain recombines TRBV11-2 with TRBJ1-4; a weak D match, TRBD1 (6 bases). This CDR3 has 15 residues. Trimming took off 4 bases at V and 7 bases at J, with 16 bases between the two ends. Looked up from germline, CDR1 is SGHAT and CDR2 is FQNNGV. The CDR3 region has the DNA TGTGCCAGCAGCTCTTACAGGGAGAGGGGTGAAAAACTGTTTTTT. This gives the protein CASSSYRERGEKLFF. The variable domain in full, completed from reference TRBV11-2 and TRBJ1-4, reads EAGVAQSPRYKIIEKRQSVAFWCNPISGHATLYWYQQILGQGPKLLIQFQNNGVVDDSQLPKDRFSAERLKGVDSTLKIQPAKLEDSAVYLCASSSYRERGEKLFFGSGTQLSVL.

The CDR3 loop reads CASSLVDRGGQPQHF. In DNA, the CDR3 is TGTGCCAGCAGCTTAGTGGACAGGGGGGGTCAGCCCCAGCATTTT. The chain links TRBV11-2 to TRBJ1-5, with TRBD1 matching over 10 bases. This CDR3 region has 15 residues. Losses at the gene ends were 1 base for V and 6 bases for J; bases not matched to a gene: 3. Germline V gives CDR1 SGHAT, CDR2 FQNNGV.

The rearrangement links TRBV5-6 to TRBJ2-3, with 8 positions matching TRBD2. Losses at the gene ends were 0 bases for V and 6 bases for J; bases not matched to a gene: 12. The CDR3 runs to 17 residues. Per germline, CDR1 SGHDT and CDR2 YYEEEE. CDR3 sequence: CASSLEVAGYKADTQYF. CDR3 sequence (DNA): TGTGCCAGCAGCTTGGAAGTAGCGGGGTACAAAGCCGATACGCAGTATTTT.

The sample holds one count of this clone. V is TRBV9 and J is TRBJ2-7, with no clear D. Trimming removed 0 bases at V and 5 bases at J, with 15 bases between. Germline CDR1 and CDR2: SGDLS and YYNGEE. The CDR3 consists of 15 residues. CDR3 region: CASSVGTAIEDEQYF. CDR3 bases: TGTGCCAGCAGCGTAGGAACTGCAATTGAGGACGAGCAGTACTTC.

CDR3 sequence reads: CASSNPGQGYPKNIQYF. CDR3 DNA: TGTGCCAGCAGCAACCCGGGACAGGGGTATCCCAAAAACATTCAGTACTTC. The chain is built from TRBV5-6 and TRBJ2-4; 10 nucleotides line up with TRBD1. The germline CDR1 and CDR2 sequences are SGHDT and YYEEEE. With 4 bases clipped from V and 2 bases from J, the junction kept 9 bases outside the gene matches. The CDR3 runs 17 residues.

The rearrangement uses TRBV19 and TRBJ2-7; D not resolved. The germline V gene has CDR1 LNHDA and CDR2 SQIVND (reference sequence). The V gene lost 4 bases and the J gene lost 1 base, with 8 bases spanning the gap. This CDR3 is built from 13 residues. Here the CDR3 reads CASSTPGSYEQYF. The DNA for the CDR3 is TGTGCCAGTAGTACCCCCGGGTCCTACGAGCAGTACTTC.

This chain uses TRBV7-2 with TRBJ2-7; no reliable D call. The ends were cut back, 1 base at V and 1 base at J, with 8 bases in the middle. The CDR3 length is 14 residues. Germline V gives CDR1 SGHTA, CDR2 FQGNSA. Here the CDR3 DNA reads TGTGCCAGCAGCTTAGGCCCGGGTTCCTACGAGCAGTACTTC. Translating gives CASSLGPGSYEQYF.

The chain couples TRBV28 to TRBJ1-1; perhaps TRBD1 as D (6 bases). This CDR3 has 16 amino acids. Trimming left V 7 bases short and J 3 bases short, with 21 bases between. Germline lookup yields CDR1 MDHEN and CDR2 SYDVKM. CDR3 sequence: CASTHIFGGRDTEAFF. The DNA for the CDR3 is TGTGCCAGCACCCACATTTTCGGGGGGCGGGACACTGAAGCTTTCTTT.

The rearrangement joins TRBV7-3 to TRBJ1-1; D ambiguous. Germline V gene data show CDR1 as SGHTA and CDR2 as FQGTGA. V lost 0 bases and J 7 bases, leaving 9 bases between the germline ends. This CDR3 contains 13 residues. CDR3 nucleotides: TGTGCCAGCAGCTTAACGGGCGCGGGTGAAGCTTTCTTT. Residues: CASSLTGAGEAFF.

This chain joins TRBV7-2 and TRBJ1-2, with TRBD1 matching 8 bases. Germline values: CDR1 SGHTA, CDR2 FQGNSA. The CDR3 loop spans 14 amino acids. Trimming at V came to 2 bases and at J to 8 bases, leaving 7 bases not matched to a gene. The CDR3 protein is CASSLPTGAGGYTF. The CDR3 DNA reads as TGTGCCAGCAGCTTACCGACAGGGGCAGGCGGCTACACCTTC.

Details on this clone: Other DNA sequences in the same sample also yield this CDR3. This rearrangement joins TRBV4-2 to TRBJ2-7; maybe TRBD2 (6 bases). Looked up from germline, CDR1 is LGHNA and CDR2 is YNFKEQ. The CDR3 sequence is 15 residues long. Trimming took 0 bases from V and 4 from J, leaving 13 bases between them. In nucleotides, the CDR3 is TGTGCCAGCAGCCAAGAATGGGGGGACTCTTACGAGCAGTACTTC. It codes for CASSQEWGDSYEQYF.

The chain uses TRBV7-9 and TRBJ1-1; D remains ambiguous. The V end was cut by 4 bases, the J end by 0 bases, with 15 bases between. This CDR3 is built from 16 residues. Germline loops: CDR1 SEHNR, CDR2 FQNEAQ (reference sequence). The CDR3 here is CASSSQDRGMNTEAFF. CDR3 in DNA: TGTGCCAGCAGCTCCCAGGACCGGGGTATGAACACTGAAGCTTTCTTT.

The chain combines TRBV7-2 with TRBJ2-5, with 11 bases lining up with TRBD2. CDR1 and CDR2 (germline): SGHTA, FQGNSA. CDR3 size: 15 residues. With V trimmed by 0 bases and J by 4 bases, 1 base remained unmatched. In DNA, the CDR3 is TGTGCCAGCAGCTTAGCACTAGCGGGGGCAGAGACCCAGTACTTC. Translated: CASSLALAGAETQYF.

This chain links TRBV28 with TRBJ1-1; D is possibly TRBD1 (5 bases). V dropped 6 bases and J dropped 3 bases, with 14 bases sitting between them. There are 14 residues in the CDR3. The V gene's germline CDR1 is MDHEN and CDR2 SYDVKM. As DNA, the CDR3 is TGTGCCAGCAGCCCGGACACTCTGGACACTGAAGCTTTCTTT. It translates to CASSPDTLDTEAFF.

The chain combines TRBV4-1 with TRBJ1-4; D is undetermined. CDR3 length: 13 amino acids. Trimming took 5 bases from V and 8 from J, leaving 12 bases between them. The germline CDR1 and CDR2 sequences are MGHRA and YSYEKL. CDR3 nucleotides: TGCGCCAGCAGCGCCATCCTAAGCGAAAAACTGTTTTTT. Its protein is CASSAILSEKLFF.

The chain links TRBV7-9 to TRBJ2-2, with D possibly TRBD2 on 6 matching bases. Germline CDR1 SEHNR, CDR2 FQNEAQ (reference sequence). This CDR3 region has 13 residues. Trimming removed 3 bases from V and 8 bases from J, with 10 bases in between. CDR3 sequence reads: CASSLPSGGELFF. CDR3 coding DNA: TGTGCCAGCAGCTTGCCCAGCGGGGGGGAGCTGTTTTTT.

This clone showed up just once. This chain connects TRBV5-1 to TRBJ2-3; weak D call: TRBD2 (5 bases). The CDR3 extends over 15 amino acids. Between the trimmed V and J ends, which lost 6 bases and 0 bases, there was a span of 14 bases. In germline, CDR1 is SGHRS, CDR2 YFSETQ. The CDR3 nucleotides are TGCGCCAGCACCTTCGGGATTTCTAGCACAGATACGCAGTATTTT. Translating gives CASTFGISSTDTQYF.

This chain connects TRBV2 to TRBJ1-5; TRBD1 matches 7 bases. V gave up 5 bases and J gave up 6 bases; unmatched junction bases: 1. Per the germline V gene, CDR1 is SNHLY and CDR2 is FYNNEI. The CDR3 covers 12 residues. CDR3: CASSTGVQPQHF. In DNA form, the CDR3 reads TGTGCCAGCAGTACAGGGGTTCAGCCCCAGCATTTT.

This clone was seen a handful of times. The rearrangement links TRBV9 to TRBJ2-5, with a tentative D call TRBD1 (6 bases). With the DNA end fitting TRBJ2-7 better, the J assignment may be wrong. Germline CDR1 and CDR2: SGDLS and YYNGEE. CDR3 length: 14 amino acids. CDR3 protein: CASSVDHIQGEQYF. CDR3 bases: TGTGCCAGCAGCGTAGACCACATACAGGGCGAGCAGTACTTC.

There are a few counts of this clone. This sequence joins TRBV6-6 and TRBJ2-7; 8 positions match TRBD2. This CDR3 is 15 amino acids long. Per germline, CDR1 MNHNY and CDR2 SVGAGI (reference sequence). The J segment lost 0 bases and the V segment lost 1 base, leaving 2 bases of the junction unmatched. CDR3 coding DNA: TGTGCCAGCAGTTACTTCCTAGCGGGCTCCTACGAGCAGTACTTC. Its protein product is CASSYFLAGSYEQYF.

The chain has TRBV5-1 and TRBJ2-3; weak D call: TRBD2 (6 bases). V lost 4 bases, J lost 4 bases, and 16 bases lay in between. CDR3 size: 15 residues. The germline V gene has CDR1 SGHRS and CDR2 YFSETQ. For the CDR3, the DNA is TGCGCCAGCAGCACCCGCAGCGGGCGGGCAGATACGCAGTATTTT. Translating it yields CASSTRSGRADTQYF.

V and J are TRBV18 and TRBJ2-7, with D possibly matching TRBD1 (5 bases). CDR1 is KGHSH, CDR2 LQKENI, per germline. The CDR3 sequence is 16 residues long. V was cut by 3 bases and J by 0 bases, with 15 bases left in between. CDR3 nucleotides: TGTGCCAGCTCACCCGAGGCAGGGTTCAGCTCCTACGAGCAGTACTTC. This codes for CASSPEAGFSSYEQYF.

This clone was observed a handful of times. V gene TRBV7-2 combines with J gene TRBJ2-4, with 8 bases that match TRBD1. With 5 bases clipped from V and 1 base from J, the junction kept 13 bases outside the gene matches. The CDR3 runs 18 residues. Germline V gives CDR1 SGHTA, CDR2 FQGNSA. The CDR3 DNA sequence: TGTGCCAGCAGCCCTAGATCGGGACAGGCGTGGGCCAAAAACATTCAGTACTTC. This codes for CASSPRSGQAWAKNIQYF.

This clone was found once. The CDR3 bases are TGTGCCAGCTCACCACCAAGGGGGATGAACACTGAAGCTTTCTTT. Translated, it gives CASSPPRGMNTEAFF. V gene TRBV18 combines with J gene TRBJ1-1; a possible D gene is TRBD1 (6 bases). This CDR3 is built from 15 residues. V gave up 0 bases and J gave up 0 bases, with 8 bases separating them. CDR1 and CDR2 from the germline V gene are KGHSH and LQKENI.

The chain combines TRBV15 with TRBJ2-7; a weak D match, TRBD1 (7 bases). Looked up from germline, CDR1 is LNHNV and CDR2 is YYDKDF (reference sequence). The CDR3 is 14 amino acids. Deletions cut 5 bases from V and 3 bases from J, with 14 bases between. CDR3 nucleotides: TGTGCCACCAGCCGACAGGGACTGGGCTACGAGCAGTACTTC. Translated, it gives CATSRQGLGYEQYF.

The DNA of the CDR3 is TGCAGCGTTGAAGATTTGGAGGTCCAAGAGACCCAGTACTTC. This sequence encodes CSVEDLEVQETQYF. V gene TRBV29-1 combines with J gene TRBJ2-5; TRBD2 might be the D (5 bases). V lost 0 bases, J lost 1 base, and 9 bases lay in between. CDR1 is SQVTM and CDR2 is ANQGSEA in the germline V gene. This CDR3 has 14 amino acids.

This rearrangement joins TRBV4-1 to TRBJ2-1; D may be TRBD2 (6 bases). Trimming left V 0 bases short and J 0 bases short, with 12 bases between. This CDR3 has 17 amino acids. Germline V CDR1 and CDR2: MGHRA, YSYEKL. CDR3 amino acids: CASSQDGTLSSYNEQFF. As DNA, the CDR3 is TGCGCCAGCAGCCAAGACGGGACTTTGAGCTCCTACAATGAGCAGTTCTTC.

The chain links TRBV30 to TRBJ1-1, with D possibly TRBD1 on 5 matching bases. CDR1 GTSNPN and CDR2 SVGIG come from the germline V gene (reference sequence). The CDR3 has 14 amino acids. V lost 0 bases and J 3 bases, leaving 11 bases between the germline ends. Here the CDR3 reads CAWSVDWGDTEAFF. CDR3 nucleotides: TGTGCCTGGAGTGTTGACTGGGGGGACACTGAAGCTTTCTTT.

The CDR3 bases are TGTGCCAGCAGCCCTGGGACAACAAACACTGAAGCTTTCTTT. This codes for CASSPGTTNTEAFF. The chain is built from TRBV7-2 and TRBJ1-1; possibly TRBD1 for D (6 bases). V dropped 5 bases and J dropped 2 bases, with 12 bases sitting between them. The CDR3 is made up of 14 amino acids. Looked up from germline, CDR1 is SGHTA and CDR2 is FQGNSA.

V usage is TRBV5-1 and J usage is TRBJ1-1, with D uncertain. CDR1 and CDR2 (germline): SGHRS, YFSETQ. The CDR3 is 16 amino acids. The germline V and J ends were trimmed by 0 bases and 4 bases, with 16 bases remaining between them. The CDR3 spells CASSLGSGLVLTEAFF. The CDR3 region has the DNA TGCGCCAGCAGCTTGGGATCGGGGTTAGTGCTCACTGAAGCTTTCTTT.

The rearrangement uses TRBV5-4 and TRBJ1-2, with TRBD1 matching 11 bases. This CDR3 has 16 amino acids. Germline assignment: CDR1 SGHNT and CDR2 YYREEE (reference sequence). V trimming: 5 bases; J trimming: 4 bases; junction bases outside the gene matches: 10. CDR3 protein: CASRLDSGTGGYGYTF. As DNA, the CDR3 is TGTGCCAGCAGGCTTGATTCCGGGACAGGGGGCTATGGCTACACCTTC.

V and J are TRBV6-5 and TRBJ2-7; TRBD2 matches 9 bases. V dropped 5 bases and J dropped 4; count of bases not matched to a gene: 3. The CDR3 loop spans 13 amino acids. Germline CDR1 reads MNHEY; CDR2 reads SVGAGI. Written as DNA, the CDR3 is TGTGCCAGCAGTAAGCGGGAGGTTTACGAGCAGTACTTC. Translating it yields CASSKREVYEQYF.